The subject of this entry is one TCR beta chain. The antigen is not known. Some clones are missing from TCRdb's copy, which holds only in-frame ones; the method was immunoSEQ multiplex PCR. The table shows about 81,000 clones, with 84% occurring only once. The V gene end was trimmed by 3 bases and the J gene end by 10 bases; junction bases not matched to a gene: 10. Germline V gene data show CDR1 as SQVTM and CDR2 as ANQGSEA. This CDR3 has 14 residues. The data stem from a study of identifying expanded T cells in peripheral blood. Study-level points and caveats: Two-week clone count variance significantly increased as total template count grew. Over two and four weeks, about 15 and 19 clones changed, versus approximately 1.1 between replicates.

The sequenced material came from blood. This clonotype originated in a person aged 18 to 69 in good health. The chain combines TRBV29-1 with TRBJ2-1; 9 positions agree with TRBD2. Here the CDR3 reads CSVDFSGSGGEQFF. CDR3 DNA sequence: TGCAGCGTTGACTTTAGCGGGAGCGGGGGGGAGCAGTTCTTC.